Each of the 15 T cell receptor beta chains below was sequenced from the same sample in a study of blood T cell repertoires in COVID-19. The protocol was immunoSEQ multiplex PCR, while the TCRdb copy is restricted to in-frame clones and leaves out a portion. Of about 240,000 clones listed, 75% to 85% are singletons. The sample taken for sequencing was peripheral blood. The receptors here all came from a woman in her 70s with acute or convalescent COVID-19.

The chain carries TRBV4-1 and TRBJ2-5; TRBD1 is a possible D gene (6 bases). Germline lookup yields CDR1 MGHRA and CDR2 YSYEKL. The CDR3 length is 17 residues. V lost 3 bases and J lost 2, with 19 bases in between. CDR3 protein: CASSQVPGVIGQETQYF. The DNA of the CDR3 is TGCGCCAGCAGCCAGGTGCCAGGGGTAATTGGGCAAGAGACCCAGTACTTC.

The chain combines TRBV5-1 with TRBJ1-2, with D hard to call. V was clipped by 0 bases and J by 8 bases, with 14 bases between them. Germline CDR1 and CDR2: SGHRS and YFSETQ. CDR3 length: 14 amino acids. The CDR3 loop reads CASSLVTGSLGYTF. CDR3 nucleotides: TGCGCCAGCAGCTTGGTTACCGGGTCGTTGGGCTACACCTTC.

The chain couples TRBV2 to TRBJ1-5; D unresolved. Looked up from germline, CDR1 is SNHLY and CDR2 is FYNNEI. The CDR3 sequence is 13 residues long. Trimming pared 7 bases from V and 0 bases from J, leaving 7 bases between. The CDR3 sequence: CASKRDSNQPQHF. As DNA, the CDR3 is TGTGCCAGCAAGCGCGATAGCAATCAGCCCCAGCATTTT. The full variable domain, in which reference TRBV2 and TRBJ1-5 provide the parts outside the CDR3, is EPEVTQTPSHQVTQMGQEVILRCVPISNHLYFYWYRQILGQKVEFLVSFYNNEISEKSEIFDDQFSVERPDGSNFTLKIRSTKLEDSAMYFCASKRDSNQPQHFGDGTRLSIL.

V is TRBV7-9 and J is TRBJ2-1; D uncertain. Germline V gene data show CDR1 as SEHNR and CDR2 as FQNEAQ (reference sequence). The CDR3 sequence is 14 residues long. The CDR3 loop is CAVEELQSYNEQFF. As DNA, the CDR3 is TGTGCAGTAGAAGAACTCCAATCCTACAATGAGCAGTTCTTC.

V gene TRBV5-1 combines with J gene TRBJ1-3, with D perhaps TRBD1 (6 bases). Germline values: CDR1 SGHRS, CDR2 YFSETQ. The CDR3 has 15 residues. The ends were cut back, 4 bases at V and 0 bases at J, with 11 bases in the middle. CDR3 sequence: CASSPRGGSGNTIYF. CDR3 coding DNA: TGCGCCAGCAGCCCCCGAGGGGGCTCTGGAAACACCATATATTTT.

This clone was recorded at least ten times. This rearrangement joins TRBV9 to TRBJ1-3; D is possibly TRBD1 (6 bases). This CDR3 has 16 amino acids. In germline, CDR1 is SGDLS, CDR2 YYNGEE. Between the trimmed V and J ends, which lost 0 bases and 0 bases, there was a span of 10 bases. CDR3 amino acids: CASSVAGAFSGNTIYF. The CDR3 DNA reads TGTGCCAGCAGCGTAGCAGGGGCCTTCTCTGGAAACACCATATATTTT.

The chain recombines TRBV7-9 with TRBJ2-1, with 11 bases that match TRBD2. Germline CDR1 and CDR2: SEHNR and FQNEAQ (reference sequence). The CDR3 is made up of 15 amino acids. The trim removed 5 bases at V and 9 bases at J, leaving 9 bases unmatched. Here the CDR3 DNA reads TGTGCCAGCAGCCACCGGATAGCGGGGGGGGGTGAGCAGTTCTTC. This translates into CASSHRIAGGGEQFF.

This clone has more than one count but fewer than ten. The chain is built from TRBV7-9 and TRBJ1-5; TRBD1 aligns across 7 bases. V shed 4 bases and J 3 bases; nucleotides not matched to a gene: 12. Germline CDR1 and CDR2: SEHNR and FQNEAQ (reference sequence). This CDR3 comprises 17 residues. The DNA of the CDR3 is TGTGCCAGCAGCTCAGTTGCCGGGACAGTGGACAATCAGCCCCAGCATTTT. Translation: CASSSVAGTVDNQPQHF. Variable domain in full (rest from reference TRBV7-9 and TRBJ1-5): DTGVSQNPRHKITKRGQNVTFRCDPISEHNRLYWYRQTLGQGPEFLTYFQNEAQLEKSRLLSDRFSAERPKGSFSTLEIQRTEQGDSAMYLCASSSVAGTVDNQPQHFGDGTRLSIL.

The chain employs TRBV11-2 and TRBJ1-4; no clear D gene. Germline V gene lookup returns CDR1 SGHAT and CDR2 FQNNGV. CDR3 length: 15 residues. The V end was cut by 4 bases, the J end by 7 bases, with 16 bases between. Here the CDR3 reads CASSSQRVIGEKLFF. CDR3 DNA: TGTGCCAGCAGCTCTCAGAGGGTGATTGGTGAAAAACTGTTTTTT.

The gene calls are TRBV3-1 (or the pseudogene TRBV3-2) and TRBJ2-1; 9 bases are a match to TRBD1. CDR3 length: 16 amino acids. CDR1 is LGHDT, CDR2 YNNKEL, per germline (reference sequence). V was pared by 5 bases and J by 4 bases, with 9 bases of the junction left unmatched. This CDR3 is CASSSSRDRVYNEQFF. The CDR3 nucleotides read TGTGCCAGCAGCTCATCCCGGGACAGGGTGTACAATGAGCAGTTCTTC.

The DNA for the CDR3 is TGTGCCAGCAGCCTCGGTAGTGACTCCAGTGCTTTCTTT. Translating gives CASSLGSDSSAFF. The chain employs TRBV11-2 and TRBJ1-1; D remains ambiguous. The germline V and J ends were trimmed by 5 bases and 11 bases, with 18 bases remaining between them. Germline V gene lookup returns CDR1 SGHAT and CDR2 FQNNGV. The CDR3 runs 13 residues.

This clone has only one observation. The chain links TRBV5-1 to TRBJ1-1, with a tentative D call TRBD1 (5 bases). The germline gives CDR1 SGHRS, CDR2 YFSETQ. V was cut by 4 bases and J by 0 bases, with 16 bases left in between. The CDR3 has 16 amino acids. The DNA of the CDR3 is TGCGCCAGCAGCGGGAGGGGACTAGGGATGAACACTGAAGCTTTCTTT. The encoded protein is CASSGRGLGMNTEAFF.

The sample holds one count of this clone. The chain uses TRBV7-9 and TRBJ2-7, with a tentative D call TRBD2 (7 bases). The germline V gene encodes CDR1 SEHNR and CDR2 FQNEAQ (reference sequence). V was shortened by 5 bases and J by 3 bases, with 20 bases between the two germline ends. CDR3 length: 16 amino acids. CDR3 nucleotides: TGTGCCAGCAGCCCCTCCAGGGGCGGGGGAGTCTACGAGCAGTACTTC. Translation gives CASSPSRGGGVYEQYF. Complete variable domain (other parts from reference TRBV7-9 and TRBJ2-7): DTGVSQNPRHKITKRGQNVTFRCDPISEHNRLYWYRQTLGQGPEFLTYFQNEAQLEKSRLLSDRFSAERPKGSFSTLEIQRTEQGDSAMYLCASSPSRGGGVYEQYFGPGTRLTVT.

V usage is TRBV6-2 or TRBV6-3 and J usage is TRBJ1-6; D is undetermined. The CDR3 runs to 14 residues. Germline lookup yields CDR1 MNHEY and CDR2 SVGEGT. V was shortened by 2 bases and J by 5 bases, with 7 bases between the two germline ends. The CDR3 spells CASSYAADNSPLHF. CDR3 coding DNA: TGTGCCAGCAGTTACGCGGCGGATAATTCACCCCTCCACTTT.

The chain is built from TRBV6-5 and TRBJ2-7; 8 nucleotides match TRBD1. V lost 8 bases and J lost 2; bases outside the gene matches: 5. CDR3 size: 13 residues. From germline, CDR1 is MNHEY and CDR2 SVGAGI. DNA for the CDR3: TGTGCCAGCGGACAGGGCCGCGCCTACGAGCAGTACTTC. Its protein product is CASGQGRAYEQYF.